The 15 T cell receptor beta chains listed next were all sequenced from one sample in a study of cytomegalovirus exposure and HLA in healthy donors. This PCR relied on a set of 60 Vbeta primers and 13 Jbeta primers. Here immunoSEQ multiplex PCR was the method, and the copy in TCRdb shows in-frame clones only, minus some. The sample lists approximately 140,000 clones, around 80% occurring once. Input material: PBMCs. All receptors come from a man aged 40-49 years in good health and CMV-seronegative.

V usage is TRBV19 and J usage is TRBJ2-7, with TRBD2 identical over 9 bases. Germline V gives CDR1 LNHDA, CDR2 SQIVND (reference sequence). Trimming removed 3 bases from V and 4 bases from J; junction bases left unmatched: 4. There are 14 residues in the CDR3. The CDR3 DNA reads as TGTGCCAGTAGTATTACCAGCGGGGGGTACGAGCAGTACTTC. Amino acid sequence: CASSITSGGYEQYF.

The chain is built from TRBV5-5 and TRBJ2-7, with D possibly matching TRBD2 (6 bases). The V end was cut by 0 bases, the J end by 6 bases, with 16 bases between. This CDR3 comprises 15 residues. Germline assignment: CDR1 SGHKS and CDR2 YYEKEE (reference sequence). The CDR3 sequence is CASSLGFGGNREQYF. The CDR3 nucleotides are TGTGCCAGCAGCTTGGGATTTGGGGGGAACCGCGAGCAGTACTTC. Combining the CDR3 with reference TRBV5-5 and TRBJ2-7 gives the whole variable domain DAGVTQSPTHLIKTRGQQVTLRCSPISGHKSVSWYQQVLGQGPQFIFQYYEKEERGRGNFPDRFSARQFPNYSSELNVNALLLGDSALYLCASSLGFGGNREQYFGPGTRLTVT.

The chain combines TRBV18 with TRBJ2-2, with no clear D. Trimming took off 0 bases at V and 0 bases at J, with 8 bases between the two ends. Germline CDR1 reads KGHSH; CDR2 reads LQKENI. This CDR3 contains 16 residues. The DNA for the CDR3 is TGTGCCAGCTCACCACCGGGCCCCACGAACACCGGGGAGCTGTTTTTT. Residues: CASSPPGPTNTGELFF.

V usage is TRBV28 and J usage is TRBJ1-2, with TRBD1 as a possible D gene (5 bases). The germline V gene encodes CDR1 MDHEN and CDR2 SYDVKM. The CDR3 has 12 amino acids. Trimming took 4 bases from V and 7 from J, leaving 10 bases between them. This CDR3 reads CASSSRGGGYTF. DNA for the CDR3: TGTGCCAGCAGTTCTAGGGGTGGTGGCTACACCTTC.

The chain links TRBV6-5 to TRBJ1-2; 8 bases map to TRBD1. CDR3 length: 13 residues. Germline V gene sequence: CDR1 MNHEY, CDR2 SVGAGI. J gave up 4 bases and V 7 bases, and 5 bases lay outside the gene matches. The CDR3 coding sequence is TGTGCCAGCACCGGGACAGGAGTCTATGGCTACACCTTC. Its protein is CASTGTGVYGYTF.

The rearrangement joins TRBV5-5 to TRBJ1-2, with D uncertain. There are 15 residues in the CDR3. The germline V gene has CDR1 SGHKS and CDR2 YYEKEE (reference sequence). V was shortened by 3 bases and J by 8 bases, with 20 bases between the two germline ends. DNA for the CDR3: TGTGCCAGCAGCTCGGGAGGTATCGCCATGGACGGCTACACCTTC. Translated, it gives CASSSGGIAMDGYTF.

The chain links TRBV27 to TRBJ1-5; a weak D match, TRBD1 (5 bases). CDR3 size: 14 residues. The germline V gene has CDR1 MNHEY and CDR2 SMNVEV (reference sequence). V lost 6 bases to trimming and J lost 3 bases, with 12 bases between them. CDR3 residues: CASRDSTVNQPQHF. The CDR3 DNA reads TGTGCCAGCAGGGATTCGACAGTCAATCAGCCCCAGCATTTT.

This clone occurred once. The genes are TRBV5-1 and TRBJ1-1; possibly TRBD1 for D (5 bases). Per the germline V gene, CDR1 is SGHRS and CDR2 is YFSETQ. The CDR3 extends over 15 amino acids. The ends were cut back, 4 bases at V and 0 bases at J, with 13 bases in the middle. The chain's CDR3 is CASSRGGTMNTEAFF. CDR3 coding DNA: TGCGCCAGCAGCAGGGGAGGGACCATGAACACTGAAGCTTTCTTT. The full variable domain, completed using reference TRBV5-1 and TRBJ1-1, is KAGVTQTPRYLIKTRGQQVTLSCSPISGHRSVSWYQQTPGQGLQFLFEYFSETQRNKGNFPGRFSGRQFSNSRSEMNVSTLELGDSALYLCASSRGGTMNTEAFFGQGTRLTVV.

The V call is TRBV9, the J call TRBJ1-1; D unresolved. Trimming took off 1 base at V and 1 base at J, with 11 bases between the two ends. Germline loops: CDR1 SGDLS, CDR2 YYNGEE. This CDR3 is 15 amino acids long. The chain's CDR3 is CASSVSGFTNTEAFF. In nucleotides, the CDR3 is TGTGCCAGCAGCGTAAGCGGCTTTACGAACACTGAAGCTTTCTTT. Looking up the rest from reference TRBV9 and TRBJ1-1 gives the full variable domain: DSGVTQTPKHLITATGQRVTLRCSPRSGDLSVYWYQQSLDQGLQFLIQYYNGEERAKGNILERFSAQQFPDLHSELNLSSLELGDSALYFCASSVSGFTNTEAFFGQGTRLTVV.

There are a few counts of this clone. The chain is built from TRBV5-5 and TRBJ1-1, with a tentative D call TRBD1 (5 bases). The CDR3 totals 12 residues. CDR1 and CDR2 (germline): SGHKS, YYEKEE (reference sequence). Trimming removed 1 base at V and 8 bases at J, with 9 bases between. In DNA, the CDR3 is TGTGCCAGCAGCTTGTTAGGACAAGAAGCTTTCTTT. It codes for CASSLLGQEAFF. Combining the CDR3 with reference TRBV5-5 and TRBJ1-1 gives the whole variable domain DAGVTQSPTHLIKTRGQQVTLRCSPISGHKSVSWYQQVLGQGPQFIFQYYEKEERGRGNFPDRFSARQFPNYSSELNVNALLLGDSALYLCASSLLGQEAFFGQGTRLTVV.

The genes are TRBV2 and TRBJ1-5; 7 bases line up with TRBD1. From germline, CDR1 is SNHLY and CDR2 FYNNEI. This CDR3 comprises 18 residues. Unmatched junction bases numbered 9, after V lost 1 base and J lost 0 bases. The CDR3 region has the DNA TGTGCCAGCAGTGAAGTAAGGACAGGCTTTTATAGCAATCAGCCCCAGCATTTT. This encodes CASSEVRTGFYSNQPQHF.

In its sample, this clone was seen a few times. This chain uses TRBV7-5 with TRBJ2-7; the table's D call, TRBD1, was not checked against the DNA. TRBV7-5 counts as a pseudogene. The CDR3 has 13 amino acids. The CDR3 DNA is TGTGTCAGAAGTTCAGGGTGGGCCTACGAGCAGTACTTC. This translates into CVRSSGWAYEQYF.

This clone has more than one count but fewer than ten. The CDR3, as DNA: TGCGCCAGCAGCCAAGATCTTTGGGCCGCTTCTGAAGCTTTCTTT. It is translated as CASSQDLWAASEAFF. This rearrangement joins TRBV4-1 to TRBJ1-1; no clear D. Looked up from germline, CDR1 is MGHRA and CDR2 is YSYEKL. V lost 0 bases and J 6 bases, leaving 14 bases between the germline ends. The CDR3 extends over 15 amino acids.

The chain employs TRBV10-3 and TRBJ2-3, with no clear D. V gave up 6 bases and J gave up 3 bases, with 4 bases separating them. The CDR3 length is 11 residues. The germline V gene has CDR1 ENHRY and CDR2 SYGVKD. In DNA, the CDR3 is TGTGCCATCAGGGCAACAGATACGCAGTATTTT. Its protein product is CAIRATDTQYF.

This sequence joins TRBV4-1 and TRBJ2-2; TRBD2 agrees at 8 bases. V lost 7 bases to trimming and J lost 2 bases; unmatched junction nucleotides: 6. CDR3 length: 15 amino acids. CDR1 MGHRA and CDR2 YSYEKL come from the germline V gene. The CDR3 here is CASNGLAGNTGELFF. For the CDR3, the DNA is TGCGCCAGCAATGGGCTAGCGGGCAACACCGGGGAGCTGTTTTTT.